A single sample is the source of the 3 T cell receptor beta chains below, sequenced in a study of identical twins. Each CDR3 protein is one row after TCRdb ran MiXCR on the 5' RACE reads. The sample lists around 480,000 distinct CDR3 sequences; 14% were seen once. These data also featured in a second study, about yellow fever vaccine responses in identical twins.

Sample: CD4+ T cells sorted from blood. These receptors all stem from a woman aged 18-29 years in good health.

The chain links TRBV18 to TRBJ1-5; D unclear. The CDR3 has 18 residues. In germline, CDR1 is KGHSH, CDR2 LQKENI. Trimming left V 2 bases short and J 4 bases short, with 21 bases between. Written as DNA, the CDR3 is TGTGCCAGCTCACCAACGAGCGGGGTCTCCCGGAGGAATCAGCCCCAGCATTTT. Translated: CASSPTSGVSRRNQPQHF. Filled out from reference TRBV18 and TRBJ1-5, the complete variable domain reads NAGVMQNPRHLVRRRGQEARLRCSPMKGHSHVYWYRQLPEEGLKFMVYLQKENIIDESGMPKERFSAEFPKEGPSILRIQQVVRGDSAAYFCASSPTSGVSRRNQPQHFGDGTRLSIL.

This chain joins TRBV29-1 and TRBJ2-1; D ambiguous. With 6 bases removed from V and 6 bases from J, the gap between germline ends came to 6 bases. This CDR3 comprises 10 residues. Germline CDR1 is SQVTM and CDR2 is ANQGSEA. The CDR3 region has the DNA TGCAGCGTCTTGCCCAATGAGCAGTTCTTC. This gives the protein CSVLPNEQFF.

V gene TRBV6-5 combines with J gene TRBJ2-1; D uncertain. CDR3 length equals 16 residues. CDR1 is MNHEY, CDR2 SVGAGI, per germline. The ends were cut back, 1 base at V and 0 bases at J, with 10 bases in the middle. For the CDR3, the DNA is TGTGCCAGCAGTTACTTCCCCGCTAGCTCCTACAATGAGCAGTTCTTC. It encodes CASSYFPASSYNEQFF.